The 14 T cell receptor beta chains given below trace back to one sample, sequenced in a study of T cell repertoires in cytomegalovirus infection. Using its own MiXCR run on the reads, TCRdb lists one record per CDR3 protein. Seen here are about 530,000 distinct CDR3 sequences, less than 30% observed once, and the top ten hold approximately 13%. Sequencing was performed on PBMCs. These receptors all come from a human donor in good health (CMV status not recorded). Some clones in this sample may be carry-over from other donors' samples.

This chain uses TRBV12-3 or TRBV12-4 with TRBJ1-4, with TRBD1 matching over 11 bases. Losses at the gene ends were 1 base for V and 7 bases for J; bases not matched to a gene: 8. The CDR3 is made up of 17 amino acids. The CDR3 nucleotides are TGTGCCAGCAGTTTAGTTTGGACAGGGGGCGAGGGTGAAAAACTGTTTTTT. This codes for CASSLVWTGGEGEKLFF.

The rearrangement uses TRBV6-2 or TRBV6-3 and TRBJ2-1, with a weak D call TRBD1 (6 bases). V was pared by 6 bases and J by 9 bases, with 15 bases between. The CDR3 runs 13 residues. The germline CDR1 and CDR2 sequences are MNHEY and SVGEGT. As DNA, the CDR3 is TGTGCCAGCAGCCTTGGGACAACAACTGAGCAGTTCTTC. Its translation: CASSLGTTTEQFF.

This clonotype was counted many times. This chain uses TRBV7-2 with TRBJ1-2; D is unresolved. V was pared by 3 bases and J by 1 base, with 15 bases between. From germline, CDR1 is SGHTA and CDR2 FQGNSA. The CDR3 sequence is 16 residues long. The CDR3 DNA sequence: TGTGCCAGCAGCTTTTCCGCTCGTCCGGGTAACTATGGCTACACCTTC. As protein: CASSFSARPGNYGYTF.

The chain is built from TRBV7-3 and TRBJ2-2; 11 nucleotides line up with TRBD2. V lost 5 bases, J lost 6 bases, and 20 bases stayed unmatched. CDR3 length equals 20 residues. Germline lookup yields CDR1 SGHTA and CDR2 FQGTGA. DNA of the CDR3: TGTGCCAGCAGCCCGCGGACGGGGACTAGCGGAACAACAGGCCCCGGGGAGCTGTTTTTT. As protein: CASSPRTGTSGTTGPGELFF.

The rearrangement uses TRBV5-6 and TRBJ2-7; TRBD1 matches 8 bases. Germline V lookup: CDR1 SGHDT, CDR2 YYEEEE. V was pared by 0 bases and J by 0 bases, with 20 bases of the junction left unmatched. The CDR3 runs 21 residues. CDR3 bases: TGTGCCAGCAGCTTGGTTCAGGGGGCAAAAGTCGGGAGTGGGGGCTCCTACGAGCAGTACGTC. It translates to CASSLVQGAKVGSGGSYEQYV.

The V call is TRBV20-1, the J call TRBJ2-3, with D possibly being TRBD2 (6 bases). The ends were cut back, 5 bases at V and 5 bases at J, with 20 bases in the middle. The CDR3 totals 15 residues. Per the germline V gene, CDR1 is DFQATT and CDR2 is SNEGSKA (reference sequence). The CDR3 is CSALPGTAVGDTQYF. For the CDR3, the DNA is TGCAGTGCTCTACCTGGGACTGCTGTGGGAGATACGCAGTATTTT.

The chain joins TRBV19 to TRBJ2-7, with D uncertain. Trimming pared 1 base from V and 2 bases from J, leaving 9 bases between. Germline CDR1 reads LNHDA; CDR2 reads SQIVND (reference sequence). The CDR3 covers 14 residues. The CDR3 is CASSIAADTYEQYV. Written as DNA, the CDR3 is TGTGCCAGTAGTATAGCTGCTGACACCTACGAGCAGTACGTC.

In regard to this clonotype: At one end, the junction sequence differs from germline, possibly due to a read error. CDR3 bases: TGCGCCAGCAGCCAAGCAGAGTGGCGGGAGGGGAACAATGAGCAGGTCTTC. Amino acid sequence: CASSQAEWREGNNEQVF. The V and J genes are TRBV4-3 and TRBJ2-1, with 9 positions matching TRBD2. The CDR3 is 17 amino acids. Germline V CDR1 and CDR2: LGHNA, YSLEER.

This chain uses TRBV12-3 or TRBV12-4 with TRBJ1-5; D unclear. The germline V and J ends were trimmed by 1 base and 3 bases, with 10 bases remaining between them. The CDR3 has 15 amino acids. The CDR3 bases are TGTGCCAGCAGTTTAGGGAACAACGCCAATCAGCCCCAGCATTTT. Amino acid sequence: CASSLGNNANQPQHF.

This clonotype was observed a few times. The J gene is TRBJ2-1, the V gene TRBV3-1, with 10 nucleotides matching TRBD2. CDR1 LGHDT and CDR2 YNNKEL come from the germline V gene (reference sequence). The CDR3 has 17 amino acids. The ends lost 0 bases at V and 8 bases at J; junction bases unmatched: 10. The CDR3 DNA reads as TGTGCCAGCAGCCAAGAATCCCTAGCGGGAGAGGTCGATGAGCAGTTCTTC. Translated: CASSQESLAGEVDEQFF.

This CDR3 reads CATSRDLRTPTTGELFF. In DNA, the CDR3 is TGTGCCACCAGCAGAGATCTGAGGACACCAACTACCGGGGAGCTGTTTTTT. V gene TRBV15 combines with J gene TRBJ2-2, with D possibly matching TRBD1 (5 bases). CDR1 is LNHNV and CDR2 is YYDKDF in the germline V gene (reference sequence). V was cut by 0 bases and J by 5 bases, with 16 bases left in between. The CDR3 runs to 17 residues.

This chain joins TRBV19 and TRBJ1-2; the D gene is possibly TRBD1 (5 bases). This CDR3 is 13 amino acids long. V shed 6 bases and J shed 4 bases, with 12 bases lying between them. Germline V gene lookup returns CDR1 LNHDA and CDR2 SQIVND (reference sequence). The CDR3 region has the DNA TGTGCCAGTAGGGGGCTCGGAACCTATGGCTACACCTTC. It specifies CASRGLGTYGYTF.

The chain is built from TRBV20-1 and TRBJ1-1; D remains ambiguous. The germline gives CDR1 DFQATT, CDR2 SNEGSKA (reference sequence). V was cut by 1 base and J by 1 base, with 16 bases left in between. The CDR3 extends over 16 amino acids. CDR3 in amino acids: CSARVLGGRRNTEAFF. The CDR3, as DNA: TGCAGTGCTAGAGTTTTAGGTGGTCGAAGGAACACTGAAGCTTTCTTT.

The chain links TRBV28 to TRBJ1-5, with D tentatively TRBD1 (5 bases). The CDR3 spans 15 residues. The V end was cut by 3 bases, the J end by 7 bases, with 16 bases between. Germline loops: CDR1 MDHEN, CDR2 SYDVKM. CDR3 residues: CASSFGSWGSQPQHF. DNA for the CDR3: TGTGCCAGCAGTTTCGGCAGTTGGGGGTCCCAGCCCCAGCATTTT.